This is a list of T cell receptor beta chains from one sample in a study of cytomegalovirus exposure and HLA in healthy donors. Repertoires were generated with immunoSEQ multiplex PCR, while TCRdb's copy carries only in-frame clones and drops some. The sample shows approximately 200,000 clones, roughly 79% of them seen only once. Sequenced material: PBMCs. All receptors come from a man younger than 40 in good health and CMV-seronegative. Each CDR3 is given with its conserved first and last residue. D genes are given only for firm matches. Expanded clones are given a class, and other clones once, few, many or no size at all.

size	J	D	V	CDR3	DNA
.	TRBJ2-2	.	TRBV7-3	CASSLMAGYTGELFF	TGTGCCAGCAGCTTAATGGCAGGGTACACCGGGGAGCTGTTTTTT
.	TRBJ1-1	.	TRBV5-5	CASSLGGKGTEAFF	TGTGCCAGCAGCTTAGGGGGTAAGGGGACTGAAGCTTTCTTT
.	TRBJ2-7	TRBD2	TRBV5-4	CASSFSGAAYEQYF	TGTGCCAGCAGCTTTAGCGGGGCCGCCTACGAGCAGTACTTC
.	TRBJ1-3	TRBD1	TRBV5-4	CASSLVTGAGNTIYF	TGTGCCAGCAGCTTGGTGACAGGGGCAGGAAACACCATATATTTT
.	TRBJ1-2	TRBD1	TRBV5-1	CASSSTLSGTGAYGYTF	TGCGCCAGCAGCTCCACGCTATCCGGGACAGGGGCCTATGGCTACACCTTC
.	TRBJ1-4	.	TRBV5-7	CASSFFGTPSSRNEKLFF	TGTGCCAGCAGCTTTTTTGGGACACCATCTAGTCGTAATGAAAAACTGTTTTTT
.	TRBJ2-7	.	TRBV7-9	CASSLLQIYEQYF	TGTGCCAGCAGCTTACTTCAGATATACGAGCAGTACTTC
.	TRBJ1-5	TRBD1	TRBV10-3	CAISLDRDQPQHF	TGTGCCATCAGCCTTGACAGGGATCAGCCCCAGCATTTT
.	TRBJ2-7	TRBD2	TRBV5-1	CASSPALAGAIYEQYF	TGCGCCAGCAGCCCAGCGCTAGCGGGAGCAATCTACGAGCAGTACTTC
.	TRBJ2-1	TRBD2	TRBV2	CASTETSEYNEQFF	TGTGCCAGCACGGAGACTAGCGAATACAATGAGCAGTTCTTC
.	TRBJ2-5	TRBD2	TRBV9	CASSVATLLAGGPRPQETQYF	TGTGCCAGCAGCGTAGCTACTCTCCTAGCGGGAGGGCCACGGCCACAAGAGACCCAGTACTTC
.	TRBJ2-3	.	TRBV14	CASSQKPGLPTDTQYF	TGTGCCAGCAGCCAAAAACCTGGACTCCCCACAGATACGCAGTATTTT
few	TRBJ1-1	TRBD1	TRBV19	CASNQGAQAAFF	TGTGCCAGTAATCAGGGGGCGCAGGCAGCTTTCTTT
.	TRBJ1-3	.	TRBV2	CASSRQGHSGNTIYF	TGTGCCAGCAGCCGGCAGGGCCACTCTGGAAACACCATATATTTT